The clone carrying this T cell receptor (beta chain) was observed a handful of times. From the RT-PCR reads, TCRdb called clonotypes with MiXCR, one entry per CDR3 protein. The sample has roughly 200,000 distinct CDR3 sequences, less than 50% seen once. The data belong to a study of patients and donors after allogeneic stem cell transplantation. Per germline, CDR1 KGHSH and CDR2 LQKENI. The CDR3 loop spans 15 amino acids. The V gene lost 6 bases and the J gene lost 6 bases, with 18 bases spanning the gap. The chain employs TRBV18 and TRBJ2-1; D is possibly TRBD1 (6 bases). The sequence came from a human donor who was either an allogeneic HSCT recipient or a stem cell or donor lymphocyte infusion donor (not recorded which). It is not recorded whose cells these are; they may come from a transplant donor. The sample was blood, either unsorted or a sorted T cell fraction (not recorded which). Here the CDR3 DNA reads TGTGCCAGCTCCGAACAGGGTAGCTTCGGCAATGAGCAGTTCTTC. It codes for CASSEQGSFGNEQFF. Based on the CDR3 plus reference TRBV18 and TRBJ2-1, the full variable domain is NAGVMQNPRHLVRRRGQEARLRCSPMKGHSHVYWYRQLPEEGLKFMVYLQKENIIDESGMPKERFSAEFPKEGPSILRIQQVVRGDSAAYFCASSEQGSFGNEQFFGPGTRLTVL.